This entry is about one T cell receptor beta chain. What it recognizes is unknown. The V end lost 6 bases, the J end lost 3 bases, and 10 bases lay between the germline ends. The CDR3 contains 12 residues. Germline V lookup: CDR1 SGDLS, CDR2 YYNGEE. Libraries were prepared by immunoSEQ multiplex PCR; TCRdb keeps only in-frame clonotypes and omits some of them. Among about 50,000 clones listed, more than 85% were seen once. The source of the sample is a study of lymphopenia after photon versus proton radiotherapy. Study-wide findings and caveats: Photon-treated patients lost naive T cells and TCR diversity; proton-treated stayed stable.

This clonotype originated in a woman between 40 and 50 years old with cholangiocarcinoma. The V call is TRBV9, the J call TRBJ2-7; D is undetermined. The sample was peripheral blood, taken from a patient treated with photon-based radiotherapy. CDR3 residues: CASTTNRYEQYF. The CDR3 DNA reads TGTGCCAGCACCACGAACCGCTACGAGCAGTACTTC.